What follows are 20 T cell receptor beta chains derived from one specimen sequenced in a study of shared clonotypes between healthy human individuals. The method was immunoSEQ multiplex PCR; TCRdb's version includes in-frame clones alone and lacks a portion of them. The sample carries about 730,000 clones, roughly 72% recorded once. Sequenced sample: memory CD4+ T cells sorted from blood. Subset noted: CD45RA-negative fraction. These receptor sequences come from a woman in her 30s in good health.

The V gene is TRBV2, the J gene TRBJ2-7; 8 nucleotides line up with TRBD2. V was clipped by 7 bases and J by 3 bases; unmatched bases: 17. The CDR3 consists of 17 residues. From germline, CDR1 is SNHLY and CDR2 FYNNEI. CDR3 bases: TGTGCCAGCAAGGAGCGGGAGTTTGGGTGGGGCTACTACGAGCAGTACTTC. Amino acids: CASKEREFGWGYYEQYF. The full variable domain, with the rest looked up from reference TRBV2 and TRBJ2-7, is EPEVTQTPSHQVTQMGQEVILRCVPISNHLYFYWYRQILGQKVEFLVSFYNNEISEKSEIFDDQFSVERPDGSNFTLKIRSTKLEDSAMYFCASKEREFGWGYYEQYFGPGTRLTVT.

A remark on this clone: Germline is not matched at one junction end, which may reflect a read error. J is TRBJ1-1 and V is TRBV6-1, with 8 bases aligning to TRBD1. The CDR3 covers 14 residues. Looked up from germline, CDR1 is MNHNS and CDR2 is SASEGT. CDR3 sequence: CASGSDRVKTEAFF. CDR3 DNA: TGTGCCAGCGGGTCGGACAGGGTGAAAACTGAAGCTTTCTTT.

J is TRBJ2-4 and V is TRBV5-4, with D perhaps TRBD2 (6 bases). V was clipped by 4 bases and J by 1 base, with 15 bases between them. CDR3 length: 16 residues. Germline CDR1 SGHNT, CDR2 YYREEE (reference sequence). The CDR3 here is CASSRRDSGAKNIQYF. CDR3 sequence (DNA): TGTGCCAGCAGCCGGCGGGACTCTGGGGCCAAAAACATTCAGTACTTC.

V and J are TRBV7-2 and TRBJ2-5; no firm D call. The germline gives CDR1 SGHTA, CDR2 FQGNSA. V shed 8 bases and J shed 5 bases, with 21 bases lying between them. The CDR3 runs 15 residues. The CDR3 region is CASGRLALRPETQYF. The DNA for the CDR3 is TGTGCCAGCGGACGACTTGCCCTCCGACCTGAGACCCAGTACTTC.

The chain couples TRBV4-2 to TRBJ2-2; possibly TRBD2 for D (5 bases). The V end lost 0 bases, the J end lost 3 bases, and 11 bases lay between the germline ends. The CDR3 spans 16 residues. CDR1 is LGHNA and CDR2 is YNFKEQ in the germline V gene. CDR3 in amino acids: CASSQDGWTDTGELFF. The CDR3 DNA is TGTGCCAGCAGCCAAGATGGGTGGACTGACACCGGGGAGCTGTTTTTT.

This clone was observed once. The chain joins TRBV6-6 to TRBJ1-1, with TRBD1 matching over 7 bases. CDR1 MNHNY and CDR2 SVGAGI come from the germline V gene (reference sequence). This CDR3 region has 13 residues. V was clipped by 6 bases and J by 6 bases; unmatched bases: 7. The CDR3 DNA sequence: TGTGCCAGCAGACAGACAGGGTACGCTGAAGCTTTCTTT. Translating gives CASRQTGYAEAFF.

Worth noting for this clone: A much larger clone lies a single base off, so this may be a read error. Other DNA sequences of this sample code for an identical CDR3. The DNA of the CDR3 is TGTGCCAGCAGTAGCCACAATGAGCAGTTCTTC. Residues: CASSSHNEQFF. The V call is TRBV28, the J call TRBJ2-1; D not resolved. The CDR3 runs 11 residues. V gave up 5 bases and J gave up 5 bases, with 4 bases separating them. Germline CDR1 reads MDHEN; CDR2 reads SYDVKM.

DNA for the CDR3: TGTGCCTGCCAAATAAACAGTAACAATGAGCAGTTCTTC. It is translated as CACQINSNNEQFF. The V call is TRBV30, the J call TRBJ2-1; D not certain. This CDR3 has 13 amino acids. Germline CDR1 reads GTSNPN; CDR2 reads SVGIG (reference sequence). The V gene lost 6 bases and the J gene lost 5 bases, with 14 bases spanning the gap.

This clone was seen more than once but under ten times. V is TRBV7-9 and J is TRBJ1-4, with 10 bases fitting TRBD1. V gave up 3 bases and J gave up 3 bases; unmatched junction bases: 4. This CDR3 region has 16 residues. Germline CDR1 is SEHNR and CDR2 is FQNEAQ (reference sequence). CDR3 in DNA: TGTGCCAGCAGCTTTGGACAGGGGGACCCTAATGAAAAACTGTTTTTT. This translates into CASSFGQGDPNEKLFF.

Written as DNA, the CDR3 is TGTGCCAGCAGCGTAGGGCAGACGTACCAAGAGACCCAGTACTTC. This gives the protein CASSVGQTYQETQYF. The chain links TRBV9 to TRBJ2-5; D not certain. The CDR3 contains 15 residues. CDR1 is SGDLS and CDR2 is YYNGEE in the germline V gene. V lost 0 bases and J 0 bases, leaving 9 bases between the germline ends.

This clone appeared once. This chain joins TRBV15 and TRBJ2-7; a weak D match, TRBD2 (7 bases). Trimming took 0 bases from V and 4 from J, leaving 16 bases between them. This CDR3 is built from 16 residues. CDR1 is LNHNV, CDR2 YYDKDF, per germline (reference sequence). DNA for the CDR3: TGTGCCACCAGCAGAGAGCCGCGGGGGCCTCTATACGAGCAGTACTTC. This gives the protein CATSREPRGPLYEQYF.

The V call is TRBV18, the J call TRBJ2-7; either TRBD1 or TRBD2 may fit D (6 bases each). Germline CDR1 is KGHSH and CDR2 is LQKENI. V lost 5 bases and J 1 base, leaving 27 bases between the germline ends. The CDR3 runs 19 residues. CDR3 region: CASSTPSAEGGTQSYEQYF. The CDR3 DNA follows: TGTGCCAGCTCAACTCCCAGTGCCGAAGGGGGGACCCAGTCCTACGAGCAGTACTTC.

The gene calls are TRBV6-5 and TRBJ2-2, with TRBD1 matching over 10 bases. This CDR3 is built from 15 residues. V was pared by 2 bases and J by 5 bases, with 2 bases of the junction left unmatched. Looked up from germline, CDR1 is MNHEY and CDR2 is SVGAGI. CDR3 sequence: CASSYPGQGTGELFF. The CDR3 DNA is TGTGCCAGCAGTTACCCGGGACAGGGGACCGGGGAGCTGTTTTTT.

In this sample, this clone turned up many times. This chain joins TRBV5-1 and TRBJ2-5; 11 nucleotides line up with TRBD1. The CDR3 spans 16 residues. Germline trimming cut 4 bases from V and 5 bases from J; bases unmatched to any gene: 10. The germline V gene has CDR1 SGHRS and CDR2 YFSETQ. The DNA of the CDR3 is TGCGCCAGCAGCACGCAACCGGACAGGGGGCTGGAGACCCAGTACTTC. It yields the protein CASSTQPDRGLETQYF.

The CDR3 reads CASSLTTTPGELFF. The DNA for the CDR3 is TGTGCCAGCAGTCTTACGACAACTCCCGGGGAGCTGTTTTTT. The chain uses TRBV11-3 and TRBJ2-2; the D is unclear. The germline gives CDR1 SGHNT, CDR2 YENEEA. The CDR3 totals 14 residues. Trimming stripped 6 bases from V and 6 bases from J, with 14 bases between.

J is TRBJ1-1 and V is TRBV6-6; D unclear. Germline V gene lookup returns CDR1 MNHNY and CDR2 SVGAGI (reference sequence). V was trimmed by 5 bases and J by 1 base, leaving 8 bases between them. The CDR3 extends over 13 amino acids. The CDR3 here is CASSLFTNTEAFF. The CDR3 DNA reads TGTGCCAGCAGTCTATTCACGAACACTGAAGCTTTCTTT.

DNA for the CDR3: TGCAGCGTTGAAGAACGGCAGGGTGAGGGCGAGCAGTACTTC. Translation: CSVEERQGEGEQYF. The gene calls are TRBV29-1 and TRBJ2-5; D possibly uses TRBD1 or TRBD2 (5 bases each). The J call is uncertain, as TRBJ2-7 better fits the DNA end. The CDR3 totals 14 residues. Germline CDR1 SQVTM, CDR2 ANQGSEA.

V and J are TRBV18 and TRBJ1-2; maybe TRBD1 (5 bases). V lost 1 base to trimming and J lost 3 bases, with 12 bases between them. Germline V gives CDR1 KGHSH, CDR2 LQKENI. The CDR3 length is 15 residues. In nucleotides, the CDR3 is TGTGCCAGCTCACCACTGGAACAGGCTGACTATGGCTACACCTTC. Protein: CASSPLEQADYGYTF.

The V and J genes are TRBV28 and TRBJ1-2; D is perhaps TRBD1 (5 bases). Between the trimmed V and J ends, which lost 7 bases and 4 bases, there was a span of 13 bases. Germline V gene data show CDR1 as MDHEN and CDR2 as SYDVKM. This CDR3 contains 13 residues. The CDR3 loop is CASTPPGGYGYTF. CDR3 coding DNA: TGTGCCAGCACCCCCCCGGGGGGCTATGGCTACACCTTC.

The chain recombines TRBV19 with TRBJ2-1, with a possible D match to TRBD1 (6 bases). V dropped 6 bases and J dropped 1 base, with 19 bases sitting between them. Germline assignment: CDR1 LNHDA and CDR2 SQIVND (reference sequence). CDR3 length equals 17 residues. The CDR3 loop is CASSIQGNLKSYNEQFF. CDR3 sequence (DNA): TGTGCCAGTAGCATCCAGGGGAACTTGAAATCCTACAATGAGCAGTTCTTC.